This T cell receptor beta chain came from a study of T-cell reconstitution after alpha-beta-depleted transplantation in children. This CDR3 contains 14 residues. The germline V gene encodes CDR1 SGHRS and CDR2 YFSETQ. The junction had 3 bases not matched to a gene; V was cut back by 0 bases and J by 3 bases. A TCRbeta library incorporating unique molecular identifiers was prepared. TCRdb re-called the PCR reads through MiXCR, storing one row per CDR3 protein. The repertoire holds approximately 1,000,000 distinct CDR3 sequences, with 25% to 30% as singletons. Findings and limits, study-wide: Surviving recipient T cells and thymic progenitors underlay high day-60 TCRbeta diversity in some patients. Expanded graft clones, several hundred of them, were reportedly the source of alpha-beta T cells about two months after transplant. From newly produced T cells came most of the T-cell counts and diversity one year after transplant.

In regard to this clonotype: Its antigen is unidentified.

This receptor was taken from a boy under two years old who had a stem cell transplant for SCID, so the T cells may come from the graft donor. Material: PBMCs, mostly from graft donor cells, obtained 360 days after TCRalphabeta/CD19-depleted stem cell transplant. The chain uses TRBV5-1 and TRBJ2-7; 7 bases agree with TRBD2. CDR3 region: CASSLGGGDYEQYF. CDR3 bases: TGCGCCAGCAGCTTGGGGGGGGGAGACTACGAGCAGTACTTC.